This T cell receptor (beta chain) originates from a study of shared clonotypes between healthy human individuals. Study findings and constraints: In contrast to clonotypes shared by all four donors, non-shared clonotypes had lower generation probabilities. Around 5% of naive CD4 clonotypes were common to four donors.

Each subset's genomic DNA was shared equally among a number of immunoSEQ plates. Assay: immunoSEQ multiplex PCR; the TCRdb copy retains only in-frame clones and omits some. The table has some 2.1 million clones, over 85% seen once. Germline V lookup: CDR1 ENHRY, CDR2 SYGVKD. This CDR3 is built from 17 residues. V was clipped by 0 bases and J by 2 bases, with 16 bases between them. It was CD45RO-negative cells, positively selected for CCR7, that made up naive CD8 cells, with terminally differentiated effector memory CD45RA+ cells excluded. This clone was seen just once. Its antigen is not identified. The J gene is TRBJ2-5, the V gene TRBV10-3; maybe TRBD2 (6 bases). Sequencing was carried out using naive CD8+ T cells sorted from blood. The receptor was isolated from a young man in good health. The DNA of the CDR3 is TGTGCCATCAGTGAGTCCGGGCTAGCGACACTACAAGAGACCCAGTACTTC. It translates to CAISESGLATLQETQYF.